The 27 T cell receptor beta chains below come from one sample, sequenced in a study of shared clonotypes between healthy human individuals. Clones were sequenced by immunoSEQ multiplex PCR, and TCRdb holds only the in-frame ones, with some missing. The sample has over 2 million clones; approximately 95% are singletons. Sequencing used naive CD4+ T cells sorted from blood. Subset given: CD45RA+ positively selected. The source is a man aged 18 to 29 in good health.

The chain couples TRBV2 to TRBJ2-1; 11 positions match TRBD2. After removal of 5 bases from V and 1 base from J, the junction contained 4 bases not matched to a gene. This CDR3 is 16 amino acids long. Germline V gives CDR1 SNHLY, CDR2 FYNNEI. The CDR3 DNA reads as TGTGCCAGCAGTAGGCGGACTAGCGGGTCCTACAATGAGCAGTTCTTC. Translated: CASSRRTSGSYNEQFF.

V gene TRBV7-3 combines with J gene TRBJ2-3, with a tentative D call TRBD2 (7 bases). The CDR3 runs to 15 residues. V was cut by 0 bases and J by 1 base, with 8 bases left in between. The germline V gene encodes CDR1 SGHTA and CDR2 FQGTGA. Here the CDR3 DNA reads TGTGCCAGCAGCTTAACCGGGGGGCGCACAGATACGCAGTATTTT. Translated, it gives CASSLTGGRTDTQYF.

The chain uses TRBV29-1 and TRBJ1-2; the D is unclear. Germline V gives CDR1 SQVTM, CDR2 ANQGSEA. The CDR3 sequence is 14 residues long. V lost 4 bases and J lost 11, with 23 bases in between. In DNA form, the CDR3 reads TGCAGCGTTGCGGTAGGGTTCAGGTCTAGTGGGTACACCTTC. The encoded protein is CSVAVGFRSSGYTF.

As regards this clone: Mismatch with germline at one junction end may stem from a read error. This rearrangement joins TRBV7-9 to TRBJ2-7; tentatively, D is TRBD2 (6 bases). Germline values: CDR1 SEHNR, CDR2 FQNEAQ (reference sequence). This CDR3 comprises 14 residues. DNA of the CDR3: TGTGCCAGCAGCTTAGCGGTACCGGAGGGCCTTCCTACCTTC. As protein: CASSLAVPEGLPTF.

The CDR3 here is CASSYLPENSEAFF. The CDR3 DNA reads TGTGCCAGCAGTTACCTACCTGAGAATTCCGAAGCTTTCTTT. The rearrangement joins TRBV6-5 to TRBJ1-1; D unresolved. The CDR3 has 14 residues. V was trimmed by 2 bases and J by 8 bases, leaving 15 bases between them. From germline, CDR1 is MNHEY and CDR2 SVGAGI.

Comment on this clone: Additional DNA sequences in this sample encode the identical CDR3. J is TRBJ2-2 and V is TRBV29-1, with D tentatively TRBD1 (5 bases). CDR3 length: 14 residues. Germline V lookup: CDR1 SQVTM, CDR2 ANQGSEA. Trimming shortened V by 2 bases and J by 4 bases, and 11 bases separated the two germline ends. The CDR3 region is CSVERQGGTGELFF. The CDR3 DNA reads TGCAGCGTTGAACGTCAGGGTGGCACCGGGGAGCTGTTTTTT.

The V call is TRBV28, the J call TRBJ2-7; 9 nucleotides align to TRBD1. V was clipped by 8 bases and J by 1 base; unmatched bases: 6. Germline CDR1 reads MDHEN; CDR2 reads SYDVKM. This CDR3 has 14 amino acids. The CDR3 bases are TGTGCCAGCTTCGACAGGGGGGATTCCTACGAGCAGTACTTC. Protein: CASFDRGDSYEQYF. The variable domain in full, with the rest retrieved from reference TRBV28 and TRBJ2-7, is DVKVTQSSRYLVKRTGEKVFLECVQDMDHENMFWYRQDPGLGLRLIYFSYDVKMKEKGDIPEGYSVSREKKERFSLILESASTNQTSMYLCASFDRGDSYEQYFGPGTRLTVT.

This chain uses TRBV6-1 with TRBJ1-2; no reliable D call. The germline V gene encodes CDR1 MNHNS and CDR2 SASEGT. The CDR3 sequence is 14 residues long. The ends were cut back, 1 base at V and 6 bases at J, with 12 bases in the middle. The CDR3 loop is CASSEVTVLNGYTF. The CDR3 DNA is TGTGCCAGCAGTGAAGTCACAGTTCTTAATGGCTACACCTTC.

The rearrangement links TRBV2 to TRBJ2-5, with D perhaps given as TRBD1 or TRBD2 (5 bases each). V was trimmed by 1 base and J by 0 bases, leaving 15 bases between them. The CDR3 totals 17 residues. Germline V gene sequence: CDR1 SNHLY, CDR2 FYNNEI. The CDR3 nucleotides are TGTGCCAGCAGTGAAGGGGGGTCGATCGGGGACCAAGAGACCCAGTACTTC. It translates to CASSEGGSIGDQETQYF.

The chain has TRBV6-5 and TRBJ2-5; 9 bases line up with TRBD1. Germline loops: CDR1 MNHEY, CDR2 SVGAGI. Trimming cost V 0 bases and J 6 bases; bases outside gene matches: 8. This CDR3 has 16 amino acids. For the CDR3, the DNA is TGTGCCAGCAGTTACTCGTCCACAGGGGGCATGAAGACCCAGTACTTC. Its protein product is CASSYSSTGGMKTQYF.

This CDR3 reads CASSYPPSNEQFF. The CDR3 DNA reads TGTGCCAGCAGTTACCCGCCAAGCAATGAGCAGTTCTTC. V usage is TRBV6-6 and J usage is TRBJ2-1; D is unclear. V was shortened by 2 bases and J by 6 bases, with 8 bases between the two germline ends. Per germline, CDR1 MNHNY and CDR2 SVGAGI (reference sequence). The CDR3 sequence is 13 residues long.

Written as DNA, the CDR3 is TGTGCCACCTGGGGGGGCTCGACTCAAGGGCCCCAGTACTTC. It specifies CATWGGSTQGPQYF. V is TRBV2 and J is TRBJ2-5; tentatively, D is TRBD2 (7 bases). This CDR3 has 14 amino acids. Germline loops: CDR1 SNHLY, CDR2 FYNNEI. V shed 10 bases and J shed 9 bases, with 24 bases lying between them.

Only one count was recorded for this clone. The chain employs TRBV18 and TRBJ2-5, with D unresolved. The V gene lost 6 bases and the J gene lost 3 bases, with 20 bases spanning the gap. The CDR3 extends over 16 amino acids. Germline V gives CDR1 KGHSH, CDR2 LQKENI. CDR3 region: CASSPVIGSAEETQYF. The CDR3 DNA follows: TGTGCCAGCTCTCCAGTTATAGGGTCGGCCGAAGAGACCCAGTACTTC.

The V call is TRBV5-1, the J call TRBJ2-1; TRBD2 aligns across 7 bases. Per the germline V gene, CDR1 is SGHRS and CDR2 is YFSETQ. The CDR3 totals 15 residues. V lost 4 bases, J lost 0 bases, and 4 bases stayed unmatched. Here the CDR3 reads CASSGGGNSYNEQFF. Here the CDR3 DNA reads TGCGCCAGCAGCGGCGGGGGAAACTCCTACAATGAGCAGTTCTTC.

The chain recombines TRBV5-1 with TRBJ1-4, with a possible D match to TRBD1 (5 bases). Trimming removed 5 bases from V and 0 bases from J, with 11 bases in between. Germline V gene data show CDR1 as SGHRS and CDR2 as YFSETQ. This CDR3 spans 15 amino acids. CDR3 bases: TGCGCCAGCAGAAGGGACGTTGCAACTAATGAAAAACTGTTTTTT. The encoded protein is CASRRDVATNEKLFF.

The J gene is TRBJ2-7, the V gene TRBV4-3; no reliable D call. The V gene lost 0 bases and the J gene lost 3 bases, with 18 bases spanning the gap. This CDR3 is 17 amino acids long. CDR1 LGHNA and CDR2 YSLEER come from the germline V gene. The CDR3: CASSQDPATGRSYEQYF. CDR3 DNA: TGCGCCAGCAGCCAAGACCCAGCCACCGGACGGAGCTACGAGCAGTACTTC.

V is TRBV27 and J is TRBJ1-1; D is ambiguous. Trimming left V 6 bases short and J 2 bases short, with 13 bases between. This CDR3 has 14 amino acids. Germline CDR1 is MNHEY and CDR2 is SMNVEV (reference sequence). In DNA form, the CDR3 reads TGTGCCAGCAGCCGAGTCGACGCCAACACTGAAGCTTTCTTT. Protein sequence: CASSRVDANTEAFF.

CDR3 in amino acids: CASRKRRDNTDTQYF. The CDR3 DNA reads as TGTGCCAGCAGAAAACGCCGGGACAACACAGATACGCAGTATTTT. J is TRBJ2-3 and V is TRBV6-6, with a weak D call TRBD1 (6 bases). CDR3 size: 15 residues. Trimming stripped 6 bases from V and 2 bases from J, with 15 bases between. CDR1 and CDR2 from the germline V gene are MNHNY and SVGAGI (reference sequence).

This chain uses TRBV9 with TRBJ2-2; TRBD1 might be the D (5 bases). From germline, CDR1 is SGDLS and CDR2 YYNGEE. CDR3 size: 16 residues. The V and J ends lost 4 bases and 0 bases respectively, with 13 bases between them. The CDR3: CASSPVDSPNTGELFF. The CDR3 DNA sequence: TGTGCCAGCAGCCCAGTCGACAGCCCGAACACCGGGGAGCTGTTTTTT.

The chain has TRBV2 and TRBJ2-1; D unresolved. The V gene's germline CDR1 is SNHLY and CDR2 FYNNEI. CDR3 length: 13 amino acids. V was cut by 10 bases and J by 5 bases, with 15 bases left in between. CDR3 nucleotides: TGTGCCACCCAGTTATTGGGCCACAATGAGCAGTTCTTC. As protein: CATQLLGHNEQFF.

The chain couples TRBV4-2 to TRBJ2-1, with 7 bases lining up with TRBD2. The CDR3 runs to 15 residues. Germline-derived CDR1 and CDR2 are LGHNA and YNFKEQ. J lost 6 bases, V lost 4 bases, and 9 bases had no gene match. Here the CDR3 reads CASSPHGDYINEQFF. DNA of the CDR3: TGTGCCAGCAGCCCGCACGGGGACTACATCAATGAGCAGTTCTTC.

The CDR3, as DNA: TGTGCCAGCAGGGGGGGAGAGACCCAGTACTTC. It yields the protein CASRGGETQYF. The chain combines TRBV11-1 with TRBJ2-5; tentatively, D is TRBD2 (6 bases). The germline V gene encodes CDR1 SGHAT and CDR2 FQDESV (reference sequence). Trimming took off 6 bases at V and 4 bases at J, with 6 bases between the two ends. This CDR3 region has 11 residues.

The chain is built from TRBV5-4 and TRBJ2-1; 12 nucleotides agree with TRBD2. Germline trimming cut 4 bases from V and 15 bases from J; bases unmatched to any gene: 14. The CDR3 loop spans 15 amino acids. Germline lookup yields CDR1 SGHNT and CDR2 YYREEE (reference sequence). This CDR3 is CASSILAGGPSMRFF. Here the CDR3 DNA reads TGTGCCAGCAGCATCCTAGCGGGAGGGCCTTCTATGCGGTTCTTC.

This rearrangement joins TRBV7-9 to TRBJ2-1; D is perhaps TRBD2 (6 bases). The CDR3 length is 15 residues. V was trimmed by 2 bases and J by 6 bases, leaving 14 bases between them. The germline V gene has CDR1 SEHNR and CDR2 FQNEAQ (reference sequence). The CDR3 DNA sequence: TGTGCCAGCAGCTTAAGGCGGGGTCTCGGCAATGAGCAGTTCTTC. Residues: CASSLRRGLGNEQFF.

J is TRBJ1-5 and V is TRBV19; D may be TRBD1 (5 bases). Trimming left V 9 bases short and J 3 bases short, with 18 bases between. Germline V gives CDR1 LNHDA, CDR2 SQIVND (reference sequence). The length of the CDR3 is 15 residues. CDR3 region: CASASGADFNQPQHF. CDR3 nucleotides: TGTGCCAGCGCATCCGGGGCGGATTTCAATCAGCCCCAGCATTTT.

The chain is built from TRBV6-6 and TRBJ1-6; the D gene is possibly TRBD1 (5 bases). V lost 1 base and J 8 bases, leaving 9 bases between the germline ends. The CDR3 consists of 14 residues. Germline V gene data show CDR1 as MNHNY and CDR2 as SVGAGI (reference sequence). The DNA of the CDR3 is TGTGCCAGCAGTTACTTACAAGGGGATTCACCCCTCCACTTT. Protein product: CASSYLQGDSPLHF.

The J gene is TRBJ2-5, the V gene TRBV6-1; 7 bases are shared with TRBD1. The CDR3 is made up of 16 amino acids. From germline, CDR1 is MNHNS and CDR2 SASEGT. V lost 3 bases to trimming and J lost 0 bases; unmatched junction nucleotides: 7. CDR3 residues: CASSDPGQPNQETQYF. The CDR3 nucleotides are TGTGCCAGCAGTGACCCGGGACAGCCTAACCAAGAGACCCAGTACTTC.